The 27 T cell receptor beta chains below all came from one sample that was sequenced in a study of radiation and T cells in renal cell carcinoma (dated by TCRdb to between 2020 and 2021). Per the publication, the time point label means: blood 4 weeks post-SBRT, at nephrectomy. This sample's treatment or condition label indicates: 15 Gy SBRT to primary tumor, nephrectomy 4 weeks later. Library preparation was by the immunoSEQ multiplex PCR assay. The table was pulled from immuneACCESS by TCRdb, which kept in-frame rearrangements only. Such tables lose some clones; where checked, under half of the loss comes from unresolved V genes, and the rest has no known cause. The sample data list about 90,000 clones, and around 81% of these were observed just once. In total, the top ten clones hold approximately 8.6% of the sample. The sample was blood, taken from a patient whose treatment included radiotherapy and nephrectomy. These receptors originate from a man in his fifties with renal cell carcinoma.

The chain uses TRBV5-4 and TRBJ2-7; 13 bases map to TRBD2. The germline V gene has CDR1 SGHNT and CDR2 YYREEE (reference sequence). This CDR3 region has 16 residues. V lost 4 bases to trimming and J lost 3 bases; unmatched junction nucleotides: 7. The CDR3 sequence: CASSTRLAGGIYEQYF. Written as DNA, the CDR3 is TGTGCCAGCAGCACGAGACTAGCGGGAGGTATCTACGAGCAGTACTTC.

This clone appeared once. This sequence joins TRBV18 and TRBJ1-1, with 8 nucleotides matching TRBD1. Germline V gene sequence: CDR1 KGHSH, CDR2 LQKENI. This CDR3 is 14 amino acids long. The V and J ends lost 2 bases and 5 bases, in that order; junction bases with no gene match: 4. CDR3 DNA: TGTGCCAGCTCACCAATGACAGGGGTTACTGAAGCTTTCTTT. It specifies CASSPMTGVTEAFF.

The chain uses TRBV4-1 and TRBJ1-4, with D possibly being TRBD1 (5 bases). Per germline, CDR1 MGHRA and CDR2 YSYEKL. The CDR3 length is 16 residues. V lost 4 bases to trimming and J lost 8 bases, with 20 bases between them. CDR3 residues: CASSPSSRAAKEKLFF. DNA for the CDR3: TGCGCCAGCAGCCCCTCCTCCAGGGCCGCAAAGGAAAAACTGTTTTTT.

This chain links TRBV6-1 with TRBJ2-7; D remains unclear. In germline, CDR1 is MNHNS, CDR2 SASEGT. The germline V and J ends were trimmed by 1 base and 7 bases, with 8 bases remaining between them. CDR3 length equals 12 residues. DNA of the CDR3: TGTGCCAGCAGTGAAGTGCTCACTGAGCAGTACTTC. Protein sequence: CASSEVLTEQYF.

Written as DNA, the CDR3 is TGCGCCAGCAGCTCGGGGTCATCTAACTACGAGCAGTACTTC. This gives the protein CASSSGSSNYEQYF. V gene TRBV5-1 combines with J gene TRBJ2-7; D is possibly TRBD2 (5 bases). CDR3 size: 14 residues. Deletions cut 3 bases from V and 3 bases from J, with 13 bases between. From germline, CDR1 is SGHRS and CDR2 YFSETQ.

The V and J genes are TRBV7-8 and TRBJ2-5; 7 bases match TRBD2. Germline CDR1 SGHVS, CDR2 FQNEAQ. J lost 5 bases, V lost 1 base, and 7 bases had no gene match. This CDR3 is 15 amino acids long. The DNA of the CDR3 is TGTGCCAGCAGCTTAGGGGAGGGAAGGGCTGAGACCCAGTACTTC. It translates to CASSLGEGRAETQYF.

The V call is TRBV7-2, the J call TRBJ2-7; D not certain. V lost 3 bases and J lost 2, with 5 bases in between. Germline CDR1 reads SGHTA; CDR2 reads FQGNSA. The CDR3 has 12 residues. CDR3 in amino acids: CASSFPPYEQYF. The DNA for the CDR3 is TGTGCCAGCAGCTTTCCCCCCTACGAGCAGTACTTC. The whole variable domain, filled in from reference TRBV7-2 and TRBJ2-7, reads GAGVSQSPSNKVTEKGKDVELRCDPISGHTALYWYRQSLGQGLEFLIYFQGNSAPDKSGLPSDRFSAERTGGSVSTLTIQRTQQEDSAVYLCASSFPPYEQYFGPGTRLTVT.

In DNA form, the CDR3 reads TGTGCCAGCAGCTTTCGTCCCCATCAGCCCCAGCATTTT. It translates to CASSFRPHQPQHF. This chain uses TRBV13 with TRBJ1-5; D is uncertain. The CDR3 runs 13 residues. V was clipped by 3 bases and J by 5 bases, with 8 bases between them. Germline CDR1 reads PRHDT; CDR2 reads FYEKMQ (reference sequence).

The chain combines TRBV7-9 with TRBJ1-2, with 9 bases matching TRBD1. After removal of 5 bases from V and 2 bases from J, the junction contained 3 bases not matched to a gene. The germline CDR1 and CDR2 sequences are SEHNR and FQNEAQ (reference sequence). The CDR3 consists of 14 residues. CDR3 DNA: TGTGCCAGCAGCCGGGGGACAGGGAACTATGGCTACACCTTC. Protein: CASSRGTGNYGYTF.

V and J are TRBV7-9 and TRBJ1-2; D is possibly TRBD1 (6 bases). The CDR3 runs 12 residues. The V end was cut by 3 bases, the J end by 10 bases, with 12 bases between. CDR1 is SEHNR, CDR2 FQNEAQ, per germline (reference sequence). The CDR3 nucleotides are TGTGCCAGCAGCTTTACAGGGCCCGACTACACCTTC. Its translation is CASSFTGPDYTF. Together with reference TRBV7-9 and TRBJ1-2, the CDR3 gives the full variable domain: DTGVSQNPRHKITKRGQNVTFRCDPISEHNRLYWYRQTLGQGPEFLTYFQNEAQLEKSRLLSDRFSAERPKGSFSTLEIQRTEQGDSAMYLCASSFTGPDYTFGSGTRLTVV.

CDR3 nucleotides: TGTGCCAGCAGCCACGTTAGGGGGGATGAGCAGTTCTTC. It specifies CASSHVRGDEQFF. The chain joins TRBV7-8 to TRBJ2-1, with D perhaps matching TRBD1 or TRBD2 (6 bases each). Germline lookup yields CDR1 SGHVS and CDR2 FQNEAQ. This CDR3 is 13 amino acids long. V was pared by 5 bases and J by 8 bases, with 13 bases between.

The chain couples TRBV14 to TRBJ2-7; 7 nucleotides align to TRBD1. The CDR3 contains 12 residues. V shed 6 bases, J shed 2 bases, and the junction held 1 base outside the gene matches. Germline CDR1 and CDR2: SGHDN and FVKESK. CDR3 nucleotide sequence: TGTGCCAGCAGGGGGACAGCCTACGAGCAGTACTTC. Amino acid sequence: CASRGTAYEQYF.

The J gene is TRBJ1-1, the V gene TRBV5-5; maybe TRBD1 (5 bases). Trimming removed 4 bases from V and 0 bases from J, with 13 bases in between. The CDR3 has 15 residues. CDR1 and CDR2 (germline): SGHKS, YYEKEE (reference sequence). The CDR3 is CASSPGGYMNTEAFF. The CDR3 DNA follows: TGTGCCAGCAGCCCCGGGGGATACATGAACACTGAAGCTTTCTTT.

The chain uses TRBV6-5 and TRBJ2-3; 11 positions match TRBD2. Germline V gene data show CDR1 as MNHEY and CDR2 as SVGAGI. The CDR3 is 14 residues long. V dropped 6 bases and J dropped 3; count of bases not matched to a gene: 2. CDR3 amino acids: CASRLAGVTDTQYF. The CDR3 coding sequence is TGTGCCAGCAGACTAGCGGGAGTAACAGATACGCAGTATTTT.

The CDR3 region is CASSSVGTSGPDTQYF. The CDR3 bases are TGTGCCAGCAGCTCTGTGGGGACTAGCGGGCCAGATACGCAGTATTTT. V usage is TRBV7-8 and J usage is TRBJ2-3, with 12 bases that match TRBD2. Germline V gene lookup returns CDR1 SGHVS and CDR2 FQNEAQ. The CDR3 is 16 amino acids. V shed 4 bases and J 4 bases; nucleotides not matched to a gene: 6.

The chain couples TRBV15 to TRBJ1-4, with 9 bases identical to TRBD1. The germline V gene has CDR1 LNHNV and CDR2 YYDKDF (reference sequence). With V trimmed by 5 bases and J by 3 bases, 7 bases remained unmatched. The CDR3 has 16 residues. For the CDR3, the DNA is TGTGCCACCAGCGCGGGACAGGGAGCTTCTAATGAAAAACTGTTTTTT. Its translation: CATSAGQGASNEKLFF.

This clone was counted a single time. The rearrangement uses TRBV2 and TRBJ2-1; TRBD2 matches at 9 bases. With 7 bases clipped from V and 10 bases from J, the junction kept 14 bases outside the gene matches. Germline V gene sequence: CDR1 SNHLY, CDR2 FYNNEI. This CDR3 has 15 residues. For the CDR3, the DNA is TGTGCCAGCATCAAAAGGGTAGCGGGAGAGGGAGAGCAGTTCTTC. Protein product: CASIKRVAGEGEQFF.

The chain combines TRBV19 with TRBJ1-4, with 8 positions matching TRBD1. The V gene's germline CDR1 is LNHDA and CDR2 SQIVND (reference sequence). V shed 5 bases, J shed 5 bases, and the junction held 1 base outside the gene matches. The CDR3 runs 13 residues. The CDR3 DNA is TGTGCCAGTAGTCGGGACAGGAATGAAAAACTGTTTTTT. It encodes CASSRDRNEKLFF.

CDR3 DNA sequence: TGTGCCAGCAGAGAGAGGGGGGATAACGAAAAACTGTTTTTT. This sequence encodes CASRERGDNEKLFF. The genes are TRBV6-1 and TRBJ1-4; perhaps TRBD1 as D (6 bases). Trimming shortened V by 6 bases and J by 8 bases, and 16 bases separated the two germline ends. The germline CDR1 and CDR2 sequences are MNHNS and SASEGT. This CDR3 has 14 amino acids.

This chain joins TRBV28 and TRBJ2-7, with D possibly matching TRBD1 (8 bases). CDR1 is MDHEN and CDR2 is SYDVKM in the germline V gene. V was pared by 5 bases and J by 2 bases, with 13 bases between. The CDR3 has 14 residues. This CDR3 is CASSKQGGTYEQYF. The CDR3 coding sequence is TGTGCCAGCAGTAAACAGGGGGGGACCTACGAGCAGTACTTC.

V and J are TRBV27 and TRBJ1-1, with D maybe TRBD1 (5 bases). Germline V gene lookup returns CDR1 MNHEY and CDR2 SMNVEV (reference sequence). This CDR3 contains 15 residues. The V gene lost 2 bases and the J gene lost 6 bases, with 16 bases spanning the gap. This CDR3 is CASSLNVLGVAEAFF. The CDR3 DNA reads TGTGCCAGCAGTTTAAATGTACTGGGGGTAGCTGAAGCTTTCTTT.

This sequence joins TRBV5-1 and TRBJ1-2, with 7 bases aligning to TRBD1. J gave up 7 bases and V 4 bases, and 10 bases lay outside the gene matches. CDR1 and CDR2 (germline): SGHRS, YFSETQ. CDR3 length: 14 amino acids. The CDR3 region is CASSPSGTASGYTF. CDR3 in DNA: TGCGCCAGCAGCCCCTCCGGGACAGCTTCTGGCTACACCTTC.

The chain carries TRBV9 and TRBJ1-1; 8 nucleotides align to TRBD1. V was pared by 4 bases and J by 6 bases, with 5 bases of the junction left unmatched. The CDR3 is made up of 13 amino acids. Germline loops: CDR1 SGDLS, CDR2 YYNGEE. CDR3 in DNA: TGTGCCAGCAGCACTGGACAGGGTGCTGAAGCTTTCTTT. Translated, it gives CASSTGQGAEAFF.

The chain recombines TRBV5-1 with TRBJ2-3; the D gene is possibly TRBD2 (6 bases). Trimming left V 0 bases short and J 4 bases short, with 15 bases between. The CDR3 consists of 16 residues. From germline, CDR1 is SGHRS and CDR2 YFSETQ. Here the CDR3 reads CASSLASAGIPDTQYF. The CDR3 DNA reads as TGCGCCAGCAGCTTGGCGTCGGCGGGAATTCCAGATACGCAGTATTTT. Supplemented by reference TRBV5-1 and TRBJ2-3, the full variable domain reads KAGVTQTPRYLIKTRGQQVTLSCSPISGHRSVSWYQQTPGQGLQFLFEYFSETQRNKGNFPGRFSGRQFSNSRSEMNVSTLELGDSALYLCASSLASAGIPDTQYFGPGTRLTVL.

The CDR3 loop is CASSQVGSGLADYEQYF. The CDR3 bases are TGTGCCAGCAGCCAAGTCGGTTCGGGACTAGCGGACTACGAGCAGTACTTC. The rearrangement links TRBV4-2 to TRBJ2-7, with 11 bases matching TRBD2. Germline lookup yields CDR1 LGHNA and CDR2 YNFKEQ. CDR3 length equals 17 residues. V gave up 1 base and J gave up 3 bases; unmatched junction bases: 8.

By share, this clone ranks as medium-sized. This chain connects TRBV27 to TRBJ2-7, with 9 nucleotides matching TRBD2. The CDR3 runs 13 residues. The V gene end was trimmed by 7 bases and the J gene end by 3 bases; junction bases not matched to a gene: 4. The germline gives CDR1 MNHEY, CDR2 SMNVEV (reference sequence). The CDR3 loop reads CASTQLAGYEQYF. In DNA form, the CDR3 reads TGTGCCAGCACCCAACTAGCGGGCTACGAGCAGTACTTC.

The rearrangement links TRBV7-2 to TRBJ2-5, with 16 nucleotides matching TRBD2. Germline CDR1 SGHTA, CDR2 FQGNSA. The CDR3 sequence is 16 residues long. V gave up 2 bases and J gave up 5 bases; unmatched junction bases: 2. The CDR3 here is CASSLQGLAGGETQYF. The CDR3 bases are TGTGCCAGCAGCTTACAGGGACTAGCGGGGGGGGAGACCCAGTACTTC.